This T cell receptor beta chain was profiled in a study of blood T cell repertoires in COVID-19. This clone was observed a few times. In the authors' methods: Estimation of nucleated cell counts relied on the amplification of reference gene primers. Profiled with immunoSEQ multiplex PCR; TCRdb holds only in-frame clones, not every one. The V and J calls and clone size were taken over from that table, and D and trimming were inferred from the DNA. This sample yields 120,000 or so clones, of which 85% are seen a single time; 25% to 30% belongs to the top ten. Trimming took 4 bases from V and 7 from J; bases not matched to a gene: 8. The CDR3 is made up of 16 amino acids. CDR1 is SGHTS and CDR2 is YDEGEE in the germline V gene.

The V and J genes are TRBV5-8 and TRBJ1-6, with 10 bases lining up with TRBD1. Specimen: peripheral blood. This clonotype was obtained from a woman of 80 years or more with acute or convalescent COVID-19. The CDR3 loop is CASSPGQGGWNSPLHF. Written as DNA, the CDR3 is TGTGCCAGCAGCCCCGGACAGGGGGGATGGAATTCACCCCTCCACTTT.